This T cell receptor (beta chain) stems from a study of glioma-infiltrating T cells after dendritic cell vaccination (dated by TCRdb to 2015 to 2016). With respect to the entire study: A cohort of roughly 15 glioblastoma patients from Phase I and II dendritic cell vaccination trials was included, of whom 9 were newly diagnosed and 6 had recurrent disease. Tumor-infiltrating lymphocyte content was quantified and tumor and blood repertoires were compared in dendritic cell-vaccinated glioblastoma patients by deep sequencing of TCR beta CDR3 regions. TCR sequencing metrics, including TIL content and tumor-blood repertoire overlap, were correlated with survival after dendritic cell vaccination. Patients received autologous tumor lysate-pulsed dendritic cell vaccination between the early 2000s and the early 2010s. Each patient got three intradermal injections of the dendritic cell vaccine, spaced at biweekly intervals, in the arm below the axilla. To make the vaccine, monocyte-derived dendritic cells were cultured for approximately 7 days with IL-4 and GM-CSF and then pulsed overnight with autologous tumor lysate.

Sequences SGHDT (CDR1) and YYEEEE (CDR2) are obtained from the germline V gene. V is reduced by 3 bases and J by 0 bases, leaving a spacing of 19 bases between them. CDR3 length: 18 amino acids, cysteine to phenylalanine. Only the CDR3 part of the read is kept: 54 bases, read in frame from the first base. Here is what the overall study found, with its caveats: TCR clonality showed no direct relationship with survival, which suggests that a diverse polyclonal response may be important. Higher estimated pretreatment TIL content predicted longer time to progression and overall survival after dendritic cell vaccination. The cohort was small and heterogeneous, few patients had complete blood and tumor sets, and even fewer had initial-recurrent tumor pairs. The response model built on TCR overlap across three groups was characterized as speculative, with prospective validation still needed.

This specimen's time point label, per the study, means: after dendritic cell vaccination, including at tumor progression/relapse. Patients were selected on the basis of adequate residual fresh-frozen tumor tissue and more than two years of available survival data. Molecular status otherwise varied across the glioblastoma patients, but none of them carried an isocitrate dehydrogenase mutation. PBMC were collected before vaccination, two weeks after the third vaccination, and at tumor progression if tumor progression occurred. The Qiagen DNeasy Blood extraction Kit was used to extract genomic DNA. Turning to this clone: Its antigen remains undetermined. Base qualities are not recorded, but no much larger clone differs from it by a single base.

The immunoSEQ assay amplified TCRB CDR3 regions from approximately 1.8 micrograms of genomic DNA, or from all available DNA when less than that amount was available. Multiplex PCR used 60 forward primers for TCR V beta segments and 13 reverse primers for J beta segments. To estimate the number of reads per starting template, synthetic control templates were added to each sample at limiting dilution. Reads of 87 bp were generated by sequencing on the Illumina HiSeq System. On the study's bioinformatics: PCR and sequencing errors were removed by a nearest neighbor algorithm that merged closely related sequences. TCR overlap was defined as the percentage of unique tumor TCR beta sequences that were also found in the peripheral blood of the same patient. Here the immuneACCESS table is served through TCRdb, limited to in-frame sequences with V and J called. Missing clones are a known gap in these copies; in checked studies unresolved V genes cover under half, and the rest lacks a known reason. Clone size and V and J calls were adopted from that table, with D and trimming inferred from the DNA. Present in this sample are approximately 93,000 clones, 85% of which were seen just once. The ten most abundant clones make up 8.5% of the sample.

The source of this sequence is a human donor with glioblastoma. This sequence uses TRBV5-6 and TRBJ1-5; a tentative D match to TRBD1 spans 6 bases. The source material was blood, sampled after dendritic cell vaccination. The encoded CDR3 is CASSSARGGAYSNQPQHF. At the DNA level, the sequence is TGTGCCAGCAGCTCCGCGAGGGGGGGGGCCTATAGCAATCAGCCCCAGCATTTT. With the rest looked up from the reference TRBV5-6 and TRBJ1-5 genes rather than sequenced, the full variable domain is DAGVTQSPTHLIKTRGQQVTLRCSPKSGHDTVSWYQQALGQGPQFIFQYYEEEERQRGNFPDRFSGHQFPNYSSELNVNALLLGDSALYLCASSSARGGAYSNQPQHFGDGTRLSIL.